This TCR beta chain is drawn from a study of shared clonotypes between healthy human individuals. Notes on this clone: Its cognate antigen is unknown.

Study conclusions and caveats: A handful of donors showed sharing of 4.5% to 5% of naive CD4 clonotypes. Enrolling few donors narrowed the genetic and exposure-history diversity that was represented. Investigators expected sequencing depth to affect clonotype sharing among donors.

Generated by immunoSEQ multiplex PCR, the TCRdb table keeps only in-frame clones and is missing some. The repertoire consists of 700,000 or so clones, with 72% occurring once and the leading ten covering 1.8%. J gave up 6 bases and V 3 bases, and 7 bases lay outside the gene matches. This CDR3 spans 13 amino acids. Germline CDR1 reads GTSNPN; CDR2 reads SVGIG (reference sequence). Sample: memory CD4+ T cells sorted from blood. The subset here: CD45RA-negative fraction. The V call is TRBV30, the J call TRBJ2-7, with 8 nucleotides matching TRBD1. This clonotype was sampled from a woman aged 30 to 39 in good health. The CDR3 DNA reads TGTGCCTGGAGACCAGGGGGCTTGGGCGAGCAGTACTTC. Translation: CAWRPGGLGEQYF.